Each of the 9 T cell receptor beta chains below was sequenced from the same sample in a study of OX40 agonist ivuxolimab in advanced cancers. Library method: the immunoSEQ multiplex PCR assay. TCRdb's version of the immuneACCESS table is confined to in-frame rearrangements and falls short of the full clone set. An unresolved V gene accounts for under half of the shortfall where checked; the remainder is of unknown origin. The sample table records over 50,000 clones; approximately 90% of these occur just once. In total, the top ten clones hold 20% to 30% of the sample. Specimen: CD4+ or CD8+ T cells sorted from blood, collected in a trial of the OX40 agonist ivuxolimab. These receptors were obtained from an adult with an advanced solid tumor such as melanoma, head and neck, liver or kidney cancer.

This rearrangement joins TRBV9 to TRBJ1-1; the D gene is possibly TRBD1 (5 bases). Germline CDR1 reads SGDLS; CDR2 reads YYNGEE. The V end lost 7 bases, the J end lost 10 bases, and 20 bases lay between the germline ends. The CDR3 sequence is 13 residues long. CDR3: CASGSTGGAVAFF. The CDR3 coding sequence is TGTGCCAGCGGTTCAACAGGCGGCGCTGTAGCTTTCTTT.

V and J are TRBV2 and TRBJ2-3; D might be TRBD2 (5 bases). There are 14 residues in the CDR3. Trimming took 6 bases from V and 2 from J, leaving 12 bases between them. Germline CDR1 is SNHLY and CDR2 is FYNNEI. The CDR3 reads CASSEGRSTDTQYF. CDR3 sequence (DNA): TGTGCCAGCAGCGAGGGTCGGTCCACAGATACGCAGTATTTT.

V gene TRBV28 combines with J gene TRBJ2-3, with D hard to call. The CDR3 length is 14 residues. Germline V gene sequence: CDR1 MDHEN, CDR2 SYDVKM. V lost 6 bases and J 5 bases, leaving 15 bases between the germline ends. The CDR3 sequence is CASSYPGWIDTQYF. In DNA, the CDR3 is TGTGCCAGCAGCTACCCCGGGTGGATAGATACGCAGTATTTT.

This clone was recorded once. The CDR3 DNA follows: TGCGCCAGCAGACCGACGGGGGCGACTAATGAAAAACTGTTTTTT. It yields the protein CASRPTGATNEKLFF. The gene calls are TRBV4-3 and TRBJ1-4; D is perhaps TRBD1 (6 bases). Per the germline V gene, CDR1 is LGHNA and CDR2 is YSLEER. This CDR3 comprises 15 residues. Trimming took off 6 bases at V and 2 bases at J, with 13 bases between the two ends.

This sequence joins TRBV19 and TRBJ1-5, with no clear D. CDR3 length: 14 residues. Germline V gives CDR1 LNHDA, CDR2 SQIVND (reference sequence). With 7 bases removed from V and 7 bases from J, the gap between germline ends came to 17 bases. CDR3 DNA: TGTGCCAGTAACTCTGGAGGGTGGGTGCAGCCCCAGCATTTT. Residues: CASNSGGWVQPQHF.

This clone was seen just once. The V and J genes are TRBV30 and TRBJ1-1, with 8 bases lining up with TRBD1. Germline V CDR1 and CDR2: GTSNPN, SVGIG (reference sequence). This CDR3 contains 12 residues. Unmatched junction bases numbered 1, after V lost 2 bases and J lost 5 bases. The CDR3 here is CAWSYRGTEAFF. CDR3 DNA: TGTGCCTGGAGTTACAGGGGGACTGAAGCTTTCTTT.

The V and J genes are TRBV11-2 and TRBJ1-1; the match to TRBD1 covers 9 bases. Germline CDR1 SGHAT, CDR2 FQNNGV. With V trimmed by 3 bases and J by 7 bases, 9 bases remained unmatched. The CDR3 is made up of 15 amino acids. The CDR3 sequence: CASSFTGGSPGEAFF. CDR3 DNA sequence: TGTGCCAGCAGCTTTACAGGGGGCTCTCCCGGTGAAGCTTTCTTT.

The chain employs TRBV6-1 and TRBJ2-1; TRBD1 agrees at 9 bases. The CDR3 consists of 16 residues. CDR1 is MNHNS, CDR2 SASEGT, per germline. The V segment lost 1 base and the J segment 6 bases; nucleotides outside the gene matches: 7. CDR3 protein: CASSEVRDRAGNEQFF. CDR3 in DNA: TGTGCCAGCAGTGAAGTGAGGGACAGGGCGGGCAATGAGCAGTTCTTC.

The CDR3 protein is CASSYNDLGPQHF. Written as DNA, the CDR3 is TGTGCCAGCAGTTACAATGACTTGGGACCCCAGCATTTT. This chain connects TRBV28 to TRBJ1-5; D is ambiguous. Germline V gene sequence: CDR1 MDHEN, CDR2 SYDVKM. The CDR3 runs to 13 residues. Trimming cost V 4 bases and J 10 bases, with 14 bases left between them.